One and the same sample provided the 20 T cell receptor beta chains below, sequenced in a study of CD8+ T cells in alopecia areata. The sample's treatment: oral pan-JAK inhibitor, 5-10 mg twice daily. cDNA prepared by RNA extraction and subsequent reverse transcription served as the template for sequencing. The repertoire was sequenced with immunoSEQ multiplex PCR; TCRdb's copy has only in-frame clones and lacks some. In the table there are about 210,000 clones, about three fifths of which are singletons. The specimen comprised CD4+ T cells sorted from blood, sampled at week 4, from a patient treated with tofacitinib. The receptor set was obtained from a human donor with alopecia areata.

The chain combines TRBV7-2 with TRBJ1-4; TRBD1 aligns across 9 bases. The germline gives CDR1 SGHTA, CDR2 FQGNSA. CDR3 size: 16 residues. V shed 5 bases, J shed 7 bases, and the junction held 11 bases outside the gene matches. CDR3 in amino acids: CASSTRNRGPGEKLFF. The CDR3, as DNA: TGTGCCAGCAGCACAAGAAACAGGGGGCCGGGTGAAAAACTGTTTTTT.

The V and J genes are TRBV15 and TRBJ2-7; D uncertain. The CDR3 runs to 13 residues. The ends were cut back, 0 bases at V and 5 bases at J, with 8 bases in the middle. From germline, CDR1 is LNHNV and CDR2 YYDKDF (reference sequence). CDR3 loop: CATSREARDEQYF. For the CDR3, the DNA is TGTGCCACCAGCAGAGAGGCGAGAGACGAGCAGTACTTC.

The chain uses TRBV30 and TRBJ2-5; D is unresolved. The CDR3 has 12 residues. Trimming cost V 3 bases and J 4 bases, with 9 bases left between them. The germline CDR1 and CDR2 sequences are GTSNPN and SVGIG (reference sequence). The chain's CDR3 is CAWRVSPETQYF. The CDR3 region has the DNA TGTGCCTGGAGGGTTAGCCCAGAGACCCAGTACTTC.

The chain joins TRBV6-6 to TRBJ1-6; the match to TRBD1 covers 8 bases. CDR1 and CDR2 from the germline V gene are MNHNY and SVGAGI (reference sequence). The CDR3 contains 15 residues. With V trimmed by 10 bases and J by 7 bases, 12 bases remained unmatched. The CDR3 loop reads CATGGRQGANSPLHF. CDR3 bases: TGTGCCACAGGGGGCAGGCAGGGGGCGAATTCACCCCTCCACTTT.

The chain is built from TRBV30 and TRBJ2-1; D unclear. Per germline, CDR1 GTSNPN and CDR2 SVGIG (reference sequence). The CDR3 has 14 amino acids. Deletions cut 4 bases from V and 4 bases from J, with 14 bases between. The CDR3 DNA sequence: TGTGCCTGGAATAAAGCCAACCAGTACAATGAGCAGTTCTTC. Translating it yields CAWNKANQYNEQFF.

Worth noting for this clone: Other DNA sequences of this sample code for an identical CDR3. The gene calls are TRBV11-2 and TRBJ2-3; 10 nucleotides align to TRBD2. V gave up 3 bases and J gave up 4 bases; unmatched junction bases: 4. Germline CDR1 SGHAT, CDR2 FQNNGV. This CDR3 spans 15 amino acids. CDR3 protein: CASSFSGGAADTQYF. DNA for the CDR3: TGTGCCAGCAGCTTCAGCGGGGGGGCTGCAGATACGCAGTATTTT.

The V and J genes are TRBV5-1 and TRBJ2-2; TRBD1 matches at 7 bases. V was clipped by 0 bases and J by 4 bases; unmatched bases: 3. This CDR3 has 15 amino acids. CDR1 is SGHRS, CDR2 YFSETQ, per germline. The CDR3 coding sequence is TGCGCCAGCAGCTTGGAGGGGGCGCGCACCGGGGAGCTGTTTTTT. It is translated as CASSLEGARTGELFF.

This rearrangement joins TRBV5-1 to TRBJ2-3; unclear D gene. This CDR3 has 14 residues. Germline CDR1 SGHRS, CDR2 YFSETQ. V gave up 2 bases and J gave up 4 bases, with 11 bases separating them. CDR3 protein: CASSLGRSADTQYF. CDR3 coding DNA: TGCGCCAGCAGCTTAGGCAGGTCGGCAGATACGCAGTATTTT.

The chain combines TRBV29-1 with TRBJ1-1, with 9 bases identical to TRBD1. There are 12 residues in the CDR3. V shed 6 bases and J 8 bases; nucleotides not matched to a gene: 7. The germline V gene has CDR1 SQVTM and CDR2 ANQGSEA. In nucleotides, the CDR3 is TGCAGCGTGGGACAGGGCATTGGGGAAGCTTTCTTT. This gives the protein CSVGQGIGEAFF. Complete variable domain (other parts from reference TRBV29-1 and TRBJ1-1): SAVISQKPSRDICQRGTSLTIQCQVDSQVTMMFWYRQQPGQSLTLIATANQGSEATYESGFVIDKFPISRPNLTFSTLTVSNMSPEDSSIYLCSVGQGIGEAFFGQGTRLTVV.

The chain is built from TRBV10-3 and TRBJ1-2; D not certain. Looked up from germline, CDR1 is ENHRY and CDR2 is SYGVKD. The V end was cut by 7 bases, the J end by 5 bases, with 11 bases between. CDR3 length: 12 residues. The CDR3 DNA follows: TGTGCCATCACGGGTGGCGGGTATGGCTACACCTTC. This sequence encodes CAITGGGYGYTF.

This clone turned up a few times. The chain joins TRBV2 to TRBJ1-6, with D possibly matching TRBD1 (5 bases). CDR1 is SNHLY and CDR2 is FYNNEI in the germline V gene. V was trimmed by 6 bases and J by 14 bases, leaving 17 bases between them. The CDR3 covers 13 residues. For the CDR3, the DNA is TGTGCCAGCAGCCCCACCTACGGGGGGACCCTCCACTTT. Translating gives CASSPTYGGTLHF.

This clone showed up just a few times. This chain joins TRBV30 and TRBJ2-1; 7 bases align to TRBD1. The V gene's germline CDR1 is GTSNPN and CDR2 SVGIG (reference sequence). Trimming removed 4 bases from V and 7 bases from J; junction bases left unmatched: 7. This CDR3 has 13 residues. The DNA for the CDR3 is TGTGCCTGGATCGGGACAGCTAATAATGAGCAGTTCTTC. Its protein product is CAWIGTANNEQFF.

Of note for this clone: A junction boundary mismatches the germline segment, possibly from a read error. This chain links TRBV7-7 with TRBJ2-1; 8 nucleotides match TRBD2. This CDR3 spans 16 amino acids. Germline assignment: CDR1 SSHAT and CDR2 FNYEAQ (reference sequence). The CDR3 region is CASSLQPGGAANEQFF. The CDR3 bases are TGTGCTAGCAGCTTACAGCCCGGGGGGGCTGCCAATGAGCAGTTCTTC.

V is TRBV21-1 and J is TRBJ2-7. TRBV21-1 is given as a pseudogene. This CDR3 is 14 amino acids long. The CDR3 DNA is TGTGCCAGCAGGGGGGGCAAGAAAGGCTACGAGCAGTACTTC. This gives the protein CASRGGKKGYEQYF.

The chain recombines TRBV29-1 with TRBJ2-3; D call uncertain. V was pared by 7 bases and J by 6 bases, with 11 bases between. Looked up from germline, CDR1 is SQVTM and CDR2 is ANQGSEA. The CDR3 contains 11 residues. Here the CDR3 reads CSAWVPDTQYF. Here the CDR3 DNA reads TGCAGCGCCTGGGTCCCCGATACGCAGTATTTT.

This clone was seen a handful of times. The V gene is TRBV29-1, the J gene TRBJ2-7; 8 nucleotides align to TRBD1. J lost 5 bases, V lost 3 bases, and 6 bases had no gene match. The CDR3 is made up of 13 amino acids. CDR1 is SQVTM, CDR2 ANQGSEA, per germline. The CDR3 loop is CSVDQGARNEQYF. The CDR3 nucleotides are TGCAGCGTTGATCAGGGGGCGCGCAACGAGCAGTACTTC.

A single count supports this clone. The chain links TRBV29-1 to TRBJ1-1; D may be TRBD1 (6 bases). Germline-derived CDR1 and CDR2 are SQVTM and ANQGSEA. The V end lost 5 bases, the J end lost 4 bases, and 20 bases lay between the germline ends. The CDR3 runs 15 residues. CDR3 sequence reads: CSVPQVGARSTEAFF. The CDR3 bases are TGCAGCGTTCCTCAGGTGGGGGCGCGATCCACTGAAGCTTTCTTT. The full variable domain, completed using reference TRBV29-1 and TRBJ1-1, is SAVISQKPSRDICQRGTSLTIQCQVDSQVTMMFWYRQQPGQSLTLIATANQGSEATYESGFVIDKFPISRPNLTFSTLTVSNMSPEDSSIYLCSVPQVGARSTEAFFGQGTRLTVV.

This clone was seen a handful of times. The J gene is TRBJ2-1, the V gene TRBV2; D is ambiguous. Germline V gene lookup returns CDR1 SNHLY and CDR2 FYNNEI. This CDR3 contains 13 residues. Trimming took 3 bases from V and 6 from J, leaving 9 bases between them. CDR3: CASSDDSFNEQFF. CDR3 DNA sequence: TGTGCCAGCAGTGACGATAGCTTCAATGAGCAGTTCTTC.

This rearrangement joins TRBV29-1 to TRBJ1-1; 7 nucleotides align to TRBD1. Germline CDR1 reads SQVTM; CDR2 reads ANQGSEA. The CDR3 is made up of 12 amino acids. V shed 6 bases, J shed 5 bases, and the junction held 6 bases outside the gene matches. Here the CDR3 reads CSVIDRATEAFF. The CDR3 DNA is TGCAGCGTAATCGACAGGGCTACTGAAGCTTTCTTT.

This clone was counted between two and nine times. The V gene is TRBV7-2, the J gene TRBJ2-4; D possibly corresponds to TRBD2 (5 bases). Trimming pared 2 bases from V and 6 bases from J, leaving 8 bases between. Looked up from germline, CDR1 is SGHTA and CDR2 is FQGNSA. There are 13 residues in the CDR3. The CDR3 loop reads CASSLNRGNIQYF. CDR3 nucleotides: TGTGCCAGCAGCTTAAATCGGGGAAACATTCAGTACTTC.